Following are 22 T cell receptor beta chains from one sample sequenced in a study of shared clonotypes between healthy human individuals. Libraries were prepared by immunoSEQ multiplex PCR; TCRdb keeps only in-frame clonotypes and omits some of them. The table has about 1 million clones, around 76% seen once. Sequencing used memory CD4+ T cells sorted from blood. Indicated subset: CD45RA-negative fraction. These receptors came from a man aged 18 to 29 in good health.

The chain recombines TRBV5-1 with TRBJ1-3; 7 bases fit TRBD1. This CDR3 comprises 17 residues. V lost 0 bases and J lost 0; bases outside the gene matches: 6. Germline CDR1 and CDR2: SGHRS and YFSETQ. The CDR3 DNA reads as TGCGCCAGCAGCTTGGGCGGACAGGCGAGCTCTGGAAACACCATATATTTT. This encodes CASSLGGQASSGNTIYF.

The chain joins TRBV30 to TRBJ2-2, with 7 bases matching TRBD1. CDR3 length: 15 amino acids. With V trimmed by 3 bases and J by 5 bases, 9 bases remained unmatched. Germline values: CDR1 GTSNPN, CDR2 SVGIG (reference sequence). In nucleotides, the CDR3 is TGTGCCTGGAGGCGAAAGGGGGCAAGGACCGGGGAGCTGTTTTTT. Protein sequence: CAWRRKGARTGELFF.

This clone was seen once. This chain links TRBV7-2 with TRBJ2-7; the match to TRBD1 covers 7 bases. Per germline, CDR1 SGHTA and CDR2 FQGNSA. V shed 2 bases and J 6 bases; nucleotides not matched to a gene: 1. This CDR3 region has 12 residues. For the CDR3, the DNA is TGTGCCAGCAGCTTAAACAGGGGCGAGCAGTACTTC. Its translation is CASSLNRGEQYF.

The genes are TRBV5-8 and TRBJ2-7; D unclear. The CDR3 has 13 amino acids. Trimming left V 1 base short and J 13 bases short, with 18 bases between. Germline V gene sequence: CDR1 SGHTS, CDR2 YDEGEE. The DNA of the CDR3 is TGTGCCAGCAGCTTGTGGGCAGCCCCTCAGTCCTACTTC. Its translation: CASSLWAAPQSYF.

The V and J genes are TRBV28 and TRBJ1-2; no reliable D call. This CDR3 has 13 residues. Germline loops: CDR1 MDHEN, CDR2 SYDVKM. V lost 3 bases to trimming and J lost 2 bases, with 7 bases between them. The CDR3 sequence is CASSLHNNYGYTF. The CDR3 DNA follows: TGTGCCAGCAGTTTGCACAACAACTATGGCTACACCTTC.

The chain couples TRBV9 to TRBJ2-1; D is perhaps TRBD1 or TRBD2 (5 bases each). Trimming cost V 3 bases and J 0 bases, with 16 bases left between them. This CDR3 region has 17 residues. CDR1 is SGDLS and CDR2 is YYNGEE in the germline V gene. For the CDR3, the DNA is TGTGCCAGCAGCGCCCTGGGGGAGCAAAGCTCCTACAATGAGCAGTTCTTC. Translated: CASSALGEQSSYNEQFF.

The gene calls are TRBV7-9 and TRBJ2-5; D is unclear. The CDR3 sequence is 15 residues long. Trimming took 0 bases from V and 3 from J, leaving 11 bases between them. Germline CDR1 and CDR2: SEHNR and FQNEAQ (reference sequence). In DNA form, the CDR3 reads TGTGCCAGCAGCTTAGCTCGGCCGTCGAAAGAGACCCAGTACTTC. Translating gives CASSLARPSKETQYF.

Points on this clone: A much larger clone differs from this one at a single base, so this may be a read error. At the DNA level, this CDR3 is encoded by other sequences in the same sample as well. This chain joins TRBV5-1 and TRBJ1-1, with D possibly TRBD1 on 5 matching bases. This CDR3 comprises 14 residues. CDR1 and CDR2 from the germline V gene are SGHRS and YFSETQ. V was clipped by 4 bases and J by 1 base, with 11 bases between them. CDR3 nucleotides: TGCGCCAGCAGCCTGGGACCGTCGAACACTGAAGCTTTCTTT. Amino acid sequence: CASSLGPSNTEAFF.

This clone turned up a few times. The chain is built from TRBV5-8 and TRBJ1-1; TRBD1 agrees at 9 bases. V lost 0 bases to trimming and J lost 7 bases; unmatched junction nucleotides: 10. CDR1 is SGHTS and CDR2 is YDEGEE in the germline V gene. This CDR3 region has 16 residues. CDR3: CASSLEGRDREGEAFF. The CDR3 coding sequence is TGTGCCAGCAGCTTGGAGGGTCGGGACAGGGAGGGTGAAGCTTTCTTT.

Notes on this clone: Only one base separates this from a far larger clonotype, so it likely reflects a read error. V and J are TRBV6-6 and TRBJ2-1; D unclear. Trimming stripped 5 bases from V and 4 bases from J, with 9 bases between. Germline CDR1 MNHNY, CDR2 SVGAGI (reference sequence). The CDR3 has 13 amino acids. CDR3: CASSQGIYNEQFF. The DNA of the CDR3 is TGTGCCAGCAGTCAAGGGATATACAATGAGCAGTTCTTC.

This sequence joins TRBV14 and TRBJ1-2; perhaps TRBD1 as D (5 bases). The CDR3 is made up of 14 amino acids. Germline values: CDR1 SGHDN, CDR2 FVKESK. The V gene lost 4 bases and the J gene lost 7 bases, with 16 bases spanning the gap. Here the CDR3 DNA reads TGTGCCAGCAGCCTACTCAGGGAGCTGGCTGGCTACACCTTC. Protein sequence: CASSLLRELAGYTF.

The chain has TRBV15 and TRBJ2-7; D perhaps matches TRBD1 (6 bases). Germline CDR1 and CDR2: LNHNV and YYDKDF (reference sequence). V was trimmed by 3 bases and J by 4 bases, leaving 19 bases between them. The CDR3 loop spans 16 amino acids. The CDR3 DNA is TGTGCCACCAGCAGCGGAGCACAGGGTCATCGTTACGAGCAGTACTTC. As protein: CATSSGAQGHRYEQYF.

The V and J genes are TRBV5-6 and TRBJ2-1, with 7 nucleotides matching TRBD2. This CDR3 spans 16 amino acids. The germline gives CDR1 SGHDT, CDR2 YYEEEE. The ends lost 4 bases at V and 9 bases at J; junction bases unmatched: 16. As DNA, the CDR3 is TGTGCCAGCAGCCAGACTAGCCTTACCGGTTATAGTGAGCAGTTCTTC. Translated: CASSQTSLTGYSEQFF.

The rearrangement uses TRBV4-3 and TRBJ1-4; D is unresolved. Germline CDR1 is LGHNA and CDR2 is YSLEER. The V and J ends lost 0 bases and 2 bases respectively, with 4 bases between them. This CDR3 has 14 amino acids. As DNA, the CDR3 is TGCGCCAGCAGCCAAGATCTGACTAATGAAAAACTGTTTTTT. It translates to CASSQDLTNEKLFF.

This clone was seen a few times. V gene TRBV6-6 combines with J gene TRBJ2-1; the match to TRBD2 covers 7 bases. The CDR3 covers 13 residues. V was clipped by 2 bases and J by 6 bases; unmatched bases: 1. The germline V gene encodes CDR1 MNHNY and CDR2 SVGAGI (reference sequence). The CDR3 DNA is TGTGCCAGCAGTTACGGGGGGGGCAATGAGCAGTTCTTC. Translating it yields CASSYGGGNEQFF.

The chain recombines TRBV2 with TRBJ2-2; 9 nucleotides agree with TRBD1. The germline V gene has CDR1 SNHLY and CDR2 FYNNEI. The CDR3 has 14 residues. V gave up 0 bases and J gave up 14 bases; unmatched junction bases: 7. CDR3 sequence: CASSEAKGTGNLFF. CDR3 nucleotide sequence: TGTGCCAGCAGTGAAGCGAAAGGGACAGGGAACCTGTTTTTT.

This clone has just a few counts. The chain employs TRBV30 and TRBJ2-3, with 8 bases identical to TRBD2. This CDR3 spans 16 amino acids. Unmatched junction bases numbered 10, after V lost 2 bases and J lost 3 bases. Germline V gives CDR1 GTSNPN, CDR2 SVGIG (reference sequence). For the CDR3, the DNA is TGTGCCTGGAGTCTGTGGGCGGGAGGAGTAACAGATACGCAGTATTTT. Amino acid sequence: CAWSLWAGGVTDTQYF.

The V and J genes are TRBV4-3 and TRBJ2-1; 8 nucleotides match TRBD2. The CDR3 length is 14 residues. The V segment lost 5 bases and the J segment 6 bases; nucleotides outside the gene matches: 6. The V gene's germline CDR1 is LGHNA and CDR2 YSLEER. The CDR3 region has the DNA TGCGCCAGCAGCTTTGTAGCGGGATCCAATGAGCAGTTCTTC. Amino acid sequence: CASSFVAGSNEQFF.

This clone occurred a few times. Other DNA sequences in the same sample also yield this CDR3. V usage is TRBV29-1 and J usage is TRBJ2-5; D is unclear. The CDR3 sequence is 11 residues long. V gave up 3 bases and J gave up 5 bases, with 7 bases separating them. Germline assignment: CDR1 SQVTM and CDR2 ANQGSEA. The CDR3 bases are TGCAGCGTTGATAGGAGCGAGACCCAGTACTTC. Its translation: CSVDRSETQYF. Filled out from reference TRBV29-1 and TRBJ2-5, the complete variable domain reads SAVISQKPSRDICQRGTSLTIQCQVDSQVTMMFWYRQQPGQSLTLIATANQGSEATYESGFVIDKFPISRPNLTFSTLTVSNMSPEDSSIYLCSVDRSETQYFGPGTRLLVL.

The CDR3, as DNA: TGTGCCAGCAGCTTAGTTAACGAGCAGTACTTC. It codes for CASSLVNEQYF. The V gene is TRBV25-1, the J gene TRBJ2-7; D uncertain. The V gene's germline CDR1 is MGHDK and CDR2 SYGVNS. Between the trimmed V and J ends, which lost 6 bases and 5 bases, there was a span of 8 bases. The CDR3 has 11 amino acids.

The rearrangement links TRBV5-8 to TRBJ2-7; D remains unclear. CDR1 is SGHTS, CDR2 YDEGEE, per germline. V lost 4 bases, J lost 2 bases, and 16 bases lay in between. The CDR3 spans 15 residues. The CDR3: CASSVVSVRTYEQYF. The DNA of the CDR3 is TGTGCCAGCAGCGTCGTTTCCGTCAGAACCTACGAGCAGTACTTC.

V usage is TRBV11-2 and J usage is TRBJ2-5, with D perhaps assigned TRBD1 or TRBD2 (7 bases each). V was cut by 6 bases and J by 3 bases, with 11 bases left in between. Germline loops: CDR1 SGHAT, CDR2 FQNNGV. This CDR3 spans 13 amino acids. The CDR3 DNA is TGTGCCAGCAGGCAGGGGGGGGAAGAGACCCAGTACTTC. It translates to CASRQGGEETQYF. Supplemented by reference TRBV11-2 and TRBJ2-5, the full variable domain reads EAGVAQSPRYKIIEKRQSVAFWCNPISGHATLYWYQQILGQGPKLLIQFQNNGVVDDSQLPKDRFSAERLKGVDSTLKIQPAKLEDSAVYLCASRQGGEETQYFGPGTRLLVL.